The clone carrying this T cell receptor (beta chain) was picked up a small number of times. The data are from a study of cytomegalovirus exposure and HLA in healthy donors. Researchers ran the PCR with 60 Vbeta and 13 Jbeta primers. Measured with immunoSEQ multiplex PCR; TCRdb has only the in-frame clones, and not every one. Here the sample spans about 160,000 clones, 75% to 85% being singletons. V lost 3 bases to trimming and J lost 1 base, with 10 bases between them. CDR1 is MGHRA, CDR2 YSYEKL, per germline. This CDR3 is 14 amino acids long. Source material: PBMCs. The clonotype originates from a woman between 50 and 59 years old in good health and CMV-seronegative. This chain connects TRBV4-1 to TRBJ2-7; perhaps TRBD1 as D (6 bases). The CDR3: CASSHSGQSYEQYF. The CDR3 region has the DNA TGCGCCAGCAGCCATTCGGGACAATCCTACGAGCAGTACTTC.